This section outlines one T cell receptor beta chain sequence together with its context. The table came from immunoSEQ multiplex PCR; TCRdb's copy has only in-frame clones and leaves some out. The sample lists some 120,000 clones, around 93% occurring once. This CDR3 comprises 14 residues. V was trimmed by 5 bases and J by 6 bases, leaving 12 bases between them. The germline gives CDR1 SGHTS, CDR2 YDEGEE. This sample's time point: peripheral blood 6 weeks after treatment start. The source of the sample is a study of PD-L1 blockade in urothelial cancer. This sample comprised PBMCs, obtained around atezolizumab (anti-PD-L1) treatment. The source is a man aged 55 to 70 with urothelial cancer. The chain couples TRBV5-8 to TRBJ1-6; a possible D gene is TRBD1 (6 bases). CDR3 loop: CASSLIGGNSPLHF. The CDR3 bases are TGTGCCAGCAGTCTCATAGGGGGTAATTCACCCCTCCACTTT.